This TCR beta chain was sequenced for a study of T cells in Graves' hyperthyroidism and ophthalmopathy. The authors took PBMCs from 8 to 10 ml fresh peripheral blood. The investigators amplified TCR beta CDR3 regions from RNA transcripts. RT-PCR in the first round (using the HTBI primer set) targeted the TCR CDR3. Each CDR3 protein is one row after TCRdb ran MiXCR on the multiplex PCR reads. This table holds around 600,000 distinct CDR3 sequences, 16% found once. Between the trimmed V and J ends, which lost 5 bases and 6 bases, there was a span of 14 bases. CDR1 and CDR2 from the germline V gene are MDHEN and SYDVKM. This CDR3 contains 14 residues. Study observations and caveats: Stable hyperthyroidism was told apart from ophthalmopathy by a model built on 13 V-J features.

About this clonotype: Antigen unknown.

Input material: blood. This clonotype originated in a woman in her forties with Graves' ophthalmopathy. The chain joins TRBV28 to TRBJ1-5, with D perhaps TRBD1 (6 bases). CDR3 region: CASSPGTPGQPQHF. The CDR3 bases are TGTGCCAGCAGTCCAGGGACACCGGGTCAGCCCCAGCATTTT. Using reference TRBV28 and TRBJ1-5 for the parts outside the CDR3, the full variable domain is DVKVTQSSRYLVKRTGEKVFLECVQDMDHENMFWYRQDPGLGLRLIYFSYDVKMKEKGDIPEGYSVSREKKERFSLILESASTNQTSMYLCASSPGTPGQPQHFGDGTRLSIL.